These 26 T cell receptor beta chains share one sample of origin, sequenced in a study of vaccination effects on CD4 cells after COVID-19. Viral peptide pool expansion of antigen-specific CD4+ T cells preceded sequencing in the ViraFEST assay. Following a roughly 10-day culture, CD4+ T cells were purified. Vaccination of participants consisted of two doses of either the BNT162b2 or mRNA-1273 vaccine. Measured with immunoSEQ multiplex PCR; TCRdb has only the in-frame clones, and not every one. Here the sample spans roughly 23,000 clones, roughly 80% being singletons. Which antigens these TCRs recognize remains unknown. This specimen was CD4+ T cells from PBMCs cultured with HCoV-NL63 spike peptides, taken after COVID-19 vaccination. These receptors were obtained from a human donor who received a COVID-19 vaccine.

V usage is TRBV6-1 and J usage is TRBJ2-1; maybe TRBD2 (6 bases). Trimming shortened V by 2 bases and J by 7 bases, and 18 bases separated the two germline ends. The CDR3 spans 16 residues. Germline CDR1 reads MNHNS; CDR2 reads SASEGT. The CDR3 coding sequence is TGTGCCAGCAGTGAAAGGGGATCGGGACTGATGAATGAGCAGTTCTTC. As protein: CASSERGSGLMNEQFF.

The chain employs TRBV5-4 and TRBJ1-4; D is possibly TRBD1 (5 bases). The CDR3 consists of 16 residues. With 3 bases removed from V and 8 bases from J, the gap between germline ends came to 20 bases. Germline lookup yields CDR1 SGHNT and CDR2 YYREEE (reference sequence). CDR3 sequence reads: CASSSGSKVHREKLFF. CDR3 bases: TGTGCCAGCAGCTCGGGAAGTAAAGTACACAGGGAAAAACTGTTTTTT.

The V gene is TRBV6-5, the J gene TRBJ1-1, with D possibly being TRBD1 (6 bases). CDR1 is MNHEY, CDR2 SVGAGI, per germline. The CDR3 extends over 15 amino acids. V gave up 6 bases and J gave up 2 bases, with 16 bases separating them. For the CDR3, the DNA is TGTGCCAGCAGACTACCCGGACAGCGTAACACTGAAGCTTTCTTT. This translates into CASRLPGQRNTEAFF.

V and J are TRBV4-1 and TRBJ2-5; 7 bases are shared with TRBD2. The germline V gene encodes CDR1 MGHRA and CDR2 YSYEKL. The junction had 1 base not matched to a gene; V was cut back by 1 base and J by 2 bases. The CDR3 sequence is 14 residues long. The CDR3 region is CASSQGGLQETQYF. Here the CDR3 DNA reads TGCGCCAGCAGCCAAGGGGGACTACAAGAGACCCAGTACTTC.

This chain connects TRBV5-1 to TRBJ1-1, with D hard to call. CDR3 length equals 16 residues. Germline loops: CDR1 SGHRS, CDR2 YFSETQ. With 0 bases removed from V and 8 bases from J, the gap between germline ends came to 20 bases. CDR3 coding DNA: TGCGCCAGCAGCTTGGCCGGTTCGTCAGATTTTGGCGAAGCTTTCTTT. Encoded protein: CASSLAGSSDFGEAFF. Drawing the rest from reference TRBV5-1 and TRBJ1-1, the complete variable domain is KAGVTQTPRYLIKTRGQQVTLSCSPISGHRSVSWYQQTPGQGLQFLFEYFSETQRNKGNFPGRFSGRQFSNSRSEMNVSTLELGDSALYLCASSLAGSSDFGEAFFGQGTRLTVV.

This clone came up many times. The genes are TRBV19 and TRBJ1-5, with a tentative D call TRBD1 (6 bases). Per germline, CDR1 LNHDA and CDR2 SQIVND (reference sequence). The CDR3 runs to 15 residues. V was trimmed by 5 bases and J by 1 base, leaving 12 bases between them. CDR3 protein: CASSPPGASNQPQHF. CDR3 sequence (DNA): TGTGCCAGTAGTCCCCCGGGGGCAAGCAATCAGCCCCAGCATTTT. Full variable domain (missing parts from reference TRBV19 and TRBJ1-5): DGGITQSPKYLFRKEGQNVTLSCEQNLNHDAMYWYRQDPGQGLRLIYYSQIVNDFQKGDIAEGYSVSREKKESFPLTVTSAQKNPTAFYLCASSPPGASNQPQHFGDGTRLSIL.

The chain is built from TRBV29-1 and TRBJ2-2, with a weak D call TRBD1 (7 bases). Trimming took off 3 bases at V and 7 bases at J, with 15 bases between the two ends. CDR1 and CDR2 from the germline V gene are SQVTM and ANQGSEA. CDR3 size: 14 residues. The CDR3, as DNA: TGCAGCGTTGAGCGGGGCAGGGGGTACGGGGAGCTGTTTTTT. Translated, it gives CSVERGRGYGELFF.

This clone appeared a few times. The V gene is TRBV4-3, the J gene TRBJ1-5; D is ambiguous. Germline values: CDR1 LGHNA, CDR2 YSLEER. V lost 4 bases and J 4 bases, leaving 8 bases between the germline ends. The CDR3 consists of 13 residues. CDR3 nucleotide sequence: TGCGCCAGCAGCCCCTCCCCGAATCAGCCCCAGCATTTT. This encodes CASSPSPNQPQHF.

This chain links TRBV29-1 with TRBJ2-7; weak D call: TRBD2 (5 bases). CDR3 length: 13 amino acids. Germline V gene data show CDR1 as SQVTM and CDR2 as ANQGSEA. The V and J ends lost 6 bases and 0 bases respectively, with 12 bases between them. CDR3 protein: CSVATMYSYEQYF. The DNA for the CDR3 is TGCAGCGTAGCGACTATGTACTCCTACGAGCAGTACTTC.

The V gene is TRBV5-1, the J gene TRBJ2-3; D possibly corresponds to TRBD2 (5 bases). Germline-derived CDR1 and CDR2 are SGHRS and YFSETQ. The germline V and J ends were trimmed by 0 bases and 0 bases, with 8 bases remaining between them. The CDR3 runs to 15 residues. The chain's CDR3 is CASSLGGPSTDTQYF. DNA of the CDR3: TGCGCCAGCAGCTTGGGAGGGCCGAGCACAGATACGCAGTATTTT.

The V gene is TRBV28, the J gene TRBJ2-7, with 9 bases fitting TRBD1. This CDR3 comprises 16 residues. Germline-derived CDR1 and CDR2 are MDHEN and SYDVKM. Losses at the gene ends were 3 bases for V and 4 bases for J; bases not matched to a gene: 10. Here the CDR3 DNA reads TGTGCCAGCAGTTTGCCCAGGGACAGGGCAAGGTACGAGCAGTACTTC. Its translation is CASSLPRDRARYEQYF.

The J gene is TRBJ2-3, the V gene TRBV5-4; TRBD2 matches 8 bases. Germline CDR1 and CDR2: SGHNT and YYREEE (reference sequence). This CDR3 contains 14 residues. The trim removed 7 bases at V and 1 base at J, leaving 5 bases unmatched. The CDR3 protein is CASRSGERTDTQYF. For the CDR3, the DNA is TGTGCCAGCCGTAGCGGGGAGCGCACAGATACGCAGTATTTT.

This rearrangement joins TRBV2 to TRBJ1-2; 11 bases are shared with TRBD1. Germline CDR1 reads SNHLY; CDR2 reads FYNNEI. J lost 8 bases, V lost 0 bases, and 11 bases had no gene match. CDR3 length equals 17 residues. The CDR3 bases are TGTGCCAGCAGTGAAGCGTCGGGGGACAGGGGGGGAAGGGGCTACACCTTC. This codes for CASSEASGDRGGRGYTF.

This chain connects TRBV20-1 to TRBJ2-1; tentatively, D is TRBD2 (6 bases). V lost 3 bases to trimming and J lost 7 bases, with 7 bases between them. There are 11 residues in the CDR3. Germline loops: CDR1 DFQATT, CDR2 SNEGSKA (reference sequence). CDR3 in amino acids: CSASRGNEQFF. CDR3 nucleotide sequence: TGCAGTGCTAGCCGGGGGAATGAGCAGTTCTTC.

This clone was seen a few times. This rearrangement joins TRBV5-5 to TRBJ1-2; D is possibly TRBD1 (5 bases). This CDR3 contains 14 residues. Germline CDR1 is SGHKS and CDR2 is YYEKEE (reference sequence). Trimming left V 4 bases short and J 6 bases short, with 16 bases between. The CDR3 nucleotides are TGTGCCAGCAGCCCCGAGGCAGGGCCTAATGGCTACACCTTC. This translates into CASSPEAGPNGYTF.

In its sample, this clone was seen a few times. In DNA form, the CDR3 reads TGTGCCACCAGCAGAGACAGGAGCTCTGGAAACACCATATATTTT. This encodes CATSRDRSSGNTIYF. This chain connects TRBV15 to TRBJ1-3; D ambiguous. The CDR3 sequence is 15 residues long. Germline CDR1 reads LNHNV; CDR2 reads YYDKDF (reference sequence). Deletions cut 0 bases from V and 0 bases from J, with 6 bases between.

The chain employs TRBV2 and TRBJ1-5, with 8 positions matching TRBD1. V shed 3 bases, J shed 7 bases, and the junction held 8 bases outside the gene matches. Germline assignment: CDR1 SNHLY and CDR2 FYNNEI. CDR3 length: 15 residues. As DNA, the CDR3 is TGTGCCAGCAGTGAGAGGACAGGGCCGCTCCAGCCCCAGCATTTT. This encodes CASSERTGPLQPQHF.

This clone has just a few counts. The rearrangement uses TRBV29-1 and TRBJ1-4; possible D gene TRBD1, 5 bases. This CDR3 region has 14 residues. The germline gives CDR1 SQVTM, CDR2 ANQGSEA. V was cut by 6 bases and J by 8 bases, with 19 bases left in between. Here the CDR3 reads CSVRVGGGGEKLFF. Written as DNA, the CDR3 is TGCAGCGTCCGAGTCGGGGGTGGAGGGGAAAAACTGTTTTTT.

The rearrangement uses TRBV2 and TRBJ2-6, with TRBD2 matching 11 bases. CDR1 SNHLY and CDR2 FYNNEI come from the germline V gene. The CDR3 length is 18 residues. The V and J ends lost 4 bases and 4 bases, in that order; junction bases with no gene match: 9. The chain's CDR3 is CASSATSGNPYGANVLTF. The DNA of the CDR3 is TGTGCCAGCAGTGCGACTAGCGGGAATCCGTACGGGGCCAACGTCCTGACTTTC.

The chain joins TRBV19 to TRBJ1-2; TRBD1 matches at 11 bases. Unmatched junction bases numbered 6, after V lost 5 bases and J lost 4 bases. Per the germline V gene, CDR1 is LNHDA and CDR2 is SQIVND (reference sequence). The length of the CDR3 is 15 residues. The CDR3 is CASSPSGTGGYGYTF. The DNA for the CDR3 is TGTGCCAGTAGTCCCTCCGGGACAGGGGGCTATGGCTACACCTTC. Full variable domain (rest looked up from reference TRBV19 and TRBJ1-2): DGGITQSPKYLFRKEGQNVTLSCEQNLNHDAMYWYRQDPGQGLRLIYYSQIVNDFQKGDIAEGYSVSREKKESFPLTVTSAQKNPTAFYLCASSPSGTGGYGYTFGSGTRLTVV.

The CDR3 DNA is TGCAGTGCTAGATTGATAGAACTGTTTTTT. Its translation is CSARLIELFF. V gene TRBV20-1 combines with J gene TRBJ1-4; no definite D call. The V gene's germline CDR1 is DFQATT and CDR2 SNEGSKA (reference sequence). This CDR3 is 10 amino acids long. V gave up 2 bases and J gave up 12 bases, with 7 bases separating them.

Comments on this clone: An end of the junction does not agree with germline; a read error may underlie this. This sequence joins TRBV7-9 and TRBJ2-3; 12 bases line up with TRBD1. Germline CDR1 is SEHNR and CDR2 is FQNEAQ (reference sequence). The CDR3 extends over 17 amino acids. The CDR3 nucleotides read TGTGCCAGCACCTTACTAGGGGACAGGGGGCGGACAGATACGCAGTATTTT. Translating gives CASTLLGDRGRTDTQYF.

The CDR3 here is CASSPKTDSNYGYTF. In DNA form, the CDR3 reads TGTGCCAGCTCACCGAAGACAGATTCTAACTATGGCTACACCTTC. This chain links TRBV18 with TRBJ1-2, with D perhaps matching TRBD1 (5 bases). CDR1 is KGHSH and CDR2 is LQKENI in the germline V gene. This CDR3 is built from 15 residues. V was shortened by 3 bases and J by 0 bases, with 11 bases between the two germline ends.

The chain links TRBV24-1 to TRBJ2-1; D remains ambiguous. The V gene lost 6 bases and the J gene lost 5 bases, with 16 bases spanning the gap. There are 15 residues in the CDR3. The germline gives CDR1 KGHDR, CDR2 SFDVKD. Here the CDR3 DNA reads TGTGCCACCAGTAGTCTCGGCCCAGACGACAATGAGCAGTTCTTC. Translated, it gives CATSSLGPDDNEQFF.

This chain joins TRBV24-1 and TRBJ2-2, with 11 bases that match TRBD2. Per germline, CDR1 KGHDR and CDR2 SFDVKD. With V trimmed by 6 bases and J by 1 base, 6 bases remained unmatched. This CDR3 spans 17 amino acids. The CDR3 DNA sequence: TGTGCCACCAGTCCTCTAGGGACTAGCGGGAACACCGGGGAGCTGTTTTTT. This encodes CATSPLGTSGNTGELFF.

V is TRBV6-2 or TRBV6-3 and J is TRBJ1-2; 7 bases align to TRBD1. Trimming removed 0 bases from V and 4 bases from J; junction bases left unmatched: 2. Germline lookup yields CDR1 MNHEY and CDR2 SVGEGT. The length of the CDR3 is 14 residues. The CDR3 bases are TGTGCCAGCAGTTACTCGGCAGGGGGCTATGGCTACACCTTC. It specifies CASSYSAGGYGYTF.